Sequencing of this T cell receptor (beta chain) was carried out in a study of T-cell reconstitution after alpha-beta-depleted transplantation in children. The germline gives CDR1 LGHNA, CDR2 YNFKEQ. The CDR3 extends over 15 amino acids. V was pared by 5 bases and J by 4 bases, with 17 bases between. TCRbeta library construction was performed incorporating unique molecular identifiers. TCRdb ran MiXCR on the PCR reads and lists one entry per CDR3 protein. The sample consists of 250,000 to 300,000 distinct CDR3 sequences, over 8% of them appearing once. The chain couples TRBV4-2 to TRBJ2-5; possibly TRBD1 for D (6 bases). The source of this sequence is a human donor who donated a stem cell graft to a child with SCID. This specimen consisted of PBMCs from the stem cell graft donor, obtained from the stem cell graft. CDR3 protein: CASSTLGGLAETQYF. For the CDR3, the DNA is TGTGCCAGCAGCACGCTAGGGGGTTTGGCAGAGACCCAGTACTTC.